These 9 T cell receptor beta chains came from one sample sequenced in a study of T cells after yellow fever vaccination. MiXCR was run by TCRdb on the 5' RACE reads, yielding one entry per CDR3 protein. The data contain 300,000 to 400,000 distinct CDR3 sequences, about 12% of them singletons. The sequencing used CD4+ T cells sorted from PBMCs, collected 15 days after the yellow fever booster vaccination. Receptor source: a man aged 18 to 30 who received the YFV17D yellow fever vaccine.

The rearrangement uses TRBV11-3 and TRBJ2-1; D gene ambiguous. The ends were cut back, 5 bases at V and 7 bases at J, with 9 bases in the middle. The CDR3 contains 12 residues. CDR1 and CDR2 (germline): SGHNT, YENEEA. This CDR3 is CASSRSQNEQFF. In nucleotides, the CDR3 is TGTGCCAGCAGCCGGAGTCAGAATGAGCAGTTCTTC.

V usage is TRBV10-3 and J usage is TRBJ1-6; the D gene is possibly TRBD1 (6 bases). V was shortened by 6 bases and J by 6 bases, with 12 bases between the two germline ends. From germline, CDR1 is ENHRY and CDR2 SYGVKD. This CDR3 has 14 residues. The DNA of the CDR3 is TGTGCCATCAGAGGGGACAACAGTAATTCACCCCTCCACTTT. Translated: CAIRGDNSNSPLHF.

The rearrangement links TRBV5-1 to TRBJ2-5, with D hard to call. V was cut by 3 bases and J by 2 bases, with 8 bases left in between. CDR3 length equals 13 residues. Germline CDR1 reads SGHRS; CDR2 reads YFSETQ. CDR3: CASSSSEQETQYF. CDR3 coding DNA: TGCGCCAGCAGCTCGAGTGAACAAGAGACCCAGTACTTC.

The V call is TRBV10-3, the J call TRBJ1-2, with 7 positions matching TRBD1. V trimming: 2 bases; J trimming: 6 bases; junction bases outside the gene matches: 15. The germline V gene has CDR1 ENHRY and CDR2 SYGVKD. This CDR3 region has 17 residues. CDR3 DNA: TGTGCCATCAGTGAGGAGGGGGACAGACCAAAATCGGATGGCTACACCTTC. This encodes CAISEEGDRPKSDGYTF.

CDR3 protein: CASSPSGPQPQHF. Written as DNA, the CDR3 is TGCGCCAGCAGCCCGTCAGGGCCTCAGCCCCAGCATTTT. The chain is built from TRBV5-1 and TRBJ1-5; maybe TRBD1 (5 bases). The V gene lost 4 bases and the J gene lost 6 bases, with 11 bases spanning the gap. The length of the CDR3 is 13 residues. Looked up from germline, CDR1 is SGHRS and CDR2 is YFSETQ.

This clonotype was counted a few times. The chain uses TRBV7-2 and TRBJ2-3; 7 nucleotides match TRBD2. Trimming cost V 5 bases and J 1 base; bases outside gene matches: 12. The CDR3 extends over 17 amino acids. Germline V gene sequence: CDR1 SGHTA, CDR2 FQGNSA. Here the CDR3 DNA reads TGTGCCAGCAGCCGCTGGGGGGGGGAAACGGGCACAGATACGCAGTATTTT. It specifies CASSRWGGETGTDTQYF.

This sequence joins TRBV2 and TRBJ2-7, with 9 bases identical to TRBD2. V gave up 4 bases and J gave up 2 bases; unmatched junction bases: 3. Germline-derived CDR1 and CDR2 are SNHLY and FYNNEI. The CDR3 has 14 residues. The CDR3 region is CASSGRGGPYEQYF. The DNA of the CDR3 is TGTGCCAGCAGTGGGCGGGGGGGCCCCTACGAGCAGTACTTC.

The V call is TRBV4-3, the J call TRBJ1-6; D gene uncertain. The germline V and J ends were trimmed by 0 bases and 11 bases, with 17 bases remaining between them. This CDR3 spans 16 amino acids. Germline V gives CDR1 LGHNA, CDR2 YSLEER. CDR3 loop: CASSQDLAWAKAPLHF. CDR3 bases: TGCGCCAGCAGCCAAGATCTGGCATGGGCAAAGGCACCCCTCCACTTT.

A few counts support this clonotype. The chain joins TRBV19 to TRBJ1-2, with D possibly matching TRBD1 (6 bases). The CDR3 has 14 amino acids. Between the trimmed V and J ends, which lost 9 bases and 0 bases, there was a span of 14 bases. Germline CDR1 is LNHDA and CDR2 is SQIVND (reference sequence). CDR3 region: CASGWGLSNYGYTF. The CDR3 DNA sequence: TGTGCCAGCGGGTGGGGGCTATCTAACTATGGCTACACCTTC.